The 4 T cell receptor beta chains reported below all come from one sample, sequenced in a study of T cells in Graves' hyperthyroidism and ophthalmopathy. Amplification of TCR beta CDR3 regions used RNA as the template. The study used the HTBI primer set for a first-round RT-PCR of the TCR CDR3. TCRdb passed the multiplex PCR reads through MiXCR, listing each CDR3 protein once. The profile covers a few hundred thousand distinct CDR3 sequences, with more than 15% appearing a single time and roughly 3.5% taken by the ten largest. Sequencing used blood. These receptors all stem from a woman between 40 and 50 years old with Graves' ophthalmopathy.

There are a few counts of this clonotype. The chain is built from TRBV9 and TRBJ2-1, with D perhaps assigned TRBD1 or TRBD2 (5 bases each). The CDR3 consists of 15 residues. V lost 0 bases, J lost 2 bases, and 9 bases lay in between. Germline CDR1 SGDLS, CDR2 YYNGEE. The CDR3 is CASSVGGSTYNEQFF. As DNA, the CDR3 is TGTGCCAGCAGCGTAGGGGGGTCGACCTACAATGAGCAGTTCTTC.

This clonotype was seen at least ten times. This chain connects TRBV10-3 to TRBJ1-4; D unclear. The V end lost 2 bases, the J end lost 4 bases, and 17 bases lay between the germline ends. Germline CDR1 and CDR2: ENHRY and SYGVKD. This CDR3 has 17 amino acids. The CDR3 sequence is CAISETAPGAVNEKLFF. The CDR3 coding sequence is TGTGCCATCAGTGAGACAGCCCCAGGCGCCGTTAATGAAAAACTGTTTTTT.

The sample holds many counts of this clonotype. This sequence joins TRBV18 and TRBJ1-4; 7 nucleotides align to TRBD1. V lost 4 bases, J lost 8 bases, and 7 bases stayed unmatched. The CDR3 runs to 14 residues. CDR1 and CDR2 from the germline V gene are KGHSH and LQKENI. CDR3: CASSQQRGREKLFF. The CDR3 coding sequence is TGTGCCAGCTCACAACAGAGGGGGCGAGAAAAACTGTTTTTT.

The chain links TRBV10-1 to TRBJ2-3, with 11 positions matching TRBD2. V shed 3 bases and J 6 bases; nucleotides not matched to a gene: 8. The CDR3 is 16 residues long. Germline values: CDR1 WNHNN, CDR2 SYGVQD (reference sequence). This CDR3 reads CASSEGSGRAADTQYF. CDR3 coding DNA: TGCGCCAGCAGTGAAGGTAGCGGGAGGGCCGCCGATACGCAGTATTTT.